This T cell receptor beta chain was sequenced in a study of T cell responses to AZD1222 COVID-19 vaccine (dated by TCRdb to about 2021). About the study as a whole: AZD1222 recipients with second doses at about 4 weeks or about 12 weeks were pooled, because spike-specific TCR depth and breadth did not differ between schedules. TCR sequencing was performed for 230 to 250 trial participants, of whom about 200 were given two doses of AZD1222 and some 26 were given two doses of MenACWY control vaccine. Enrollment into the trials was organized by age into subgroups of 18-55, 56-69 and 70-plus years, and those subgroups contained roughly 150, 30 and 60 TCR-sequenced participants, respectively. What the authors observed across the whole study: CD4 TCRs associated with the vaccine covered the entire spike protein, and the dominant responses were in regions 160-218 and 743-854. Conclusions about previously exposed vaccinees were limited because only 6 or 7 AZD1222 recipients were SARS-CoV-2 seropositive at baseline. After two AZD1222 doses, spike-specific TCR breadth and depth were significantly higher than at day 0 and than in MenACWY recipients. In the small 56-69-year group, the increase in depth fell short of significance, most likely because of low power. Epitopes outside the regions mutated in the B.1.351 and B.1.1.7 variants were reportedly recognized by nearly half of the unique spike-specific TCRs. Most participants were white British and females outnumbered males, and the authors suggested that clonal diversity may have been underestimated. Because no samples from the day 14 peak response were available, repertoires could be characterized only after the peak T cell response.

The CDR3 regions of human TCRbeta chains were analyzed by immunosequencing. As for the original processing: Repertoire TCRs were matched against a reference library of SARS-CoV-2-specific TCRs generated with the MIRA antigen-specificity platform. Breadth meant the fraction of unique TCRs that were SARS-CoV-2-associated, whereas depth meant the fraction of total T cells that were SARS-CoV-2-associated. Using the MIRA data, each spike-specific TCR was mapped to the spike region that the TCR reacts to and placed in a CD4 or CD8 class. Log10-transformed breadth and depth values were compared by one-way ANOVA with Sidak's multiple comparisons tests. TCRdb holds this immuneACCESS table with in-frame rearrangements only. Some clones are missing; in checked studies, unresolved V genes explain under half, and the rest has no known cause. V, J and clone size reflect that table, while D and trimming were determined from the DNA. Recorded for this sample are 110,000 to 150,000 clones; 90% to 95% of them occurred a single time. Under 4.5% of the sample is taken by the ten largest.

A word on this clone: The antigen this receptor binds is unknown. The sample holds no much larger clone one base away, and base qualities are not on file.

The meaning of the sample's time point label: baseline before first vaccination. Samples from vaccinated people were obtained from the UK trials COV001 and COV002, which included a single-blind randomized controlled phase 2/3 trial of AZD1222 (ChAdOx1 nCoV-19) in healthy adults. Trial participant PBMC samples were collected at day 0 and day 28 after the second dose for TCRbeta chain sequencing. For CDR1 and CDR2, the germline V gene (reference sequence) lists GTSNPN and SVGIG. Ends trimmed: V by 2 bases, J by 4 bases; bases unmatched to a gene: 13. The CDR3 runs 18 residues from the cysteine to the phenylalanine. The CDR3 DNA has 54 bases and is translated from base 1.

The sequenced sample was peripheral blood, obtained on day 0 of AZD1222 vaccination. This TCR was recovered from an adult in good health. This chain is built from TRBV30 and TRBJ2-3; TRBD2 agrees with 12 junctional bases. The CDR3 in this case is CAWSPSSGRGLDPDTQYF. The DNA sequence follows: TGTGCCTGGAGTCCCTCTAGCGGGAGGGGCCTAGACCCAGATACGCAGTATTTT.